This is a list of T cell receptor beta chains from one sample in a study of CXCR3-negative and CXCR3-positive naive CD8 T cells. One entry per CDR3 protein, without DNA, is what TCRdb gives after re-calling the 5' RACE reads. The clone table shows about 94,000 distinct CDR3 sequences, with the ten largest holding almost 0.55%. The sequenced material came from naive CXCR3+ CD8+ T cells from blood. The source of these receptors is a human donor in good health. Some clones in this sample may be carry-over from other donors' samples. Both conserved end residues are part of each CDR3.

j_call	v_call	cdr3_aa
TRBJ2-1	TRBV6-4	CASSPSGGLHNEQFF
TRBJ2-7	TRBV28	CASSLRGGAASSYEQYF
TRBJ2-1	TRBV6-1	CASRPQGANEQFF
TRBJ1-2	TRBV12-3/TRBV12-4	CASSSGRSYYGYTF
TRBJ2-7	TRBV7-6	CASSSGTGQTYEQYF
TRBJ2-3	TRBV7-8	CASSFSRNLFTDTQYF
TRBJ2-2	TRBV21-1	CASSKEDPGGLIRTGELFF
TRBJ2-7	TRBV6-6	CASGVYSYEQYF
TRBJ2-1	TRBV29-1	CSVEGTHYDNEQFF
TRBJ2-1	TRBV12-5	CASGLESDDYNEQFF
TRBJ2-7	TRBV7-8	CASSFSGLAKEQYF
TRBJ2-3	TRBV14	CASSGTSGSGDTQYF
TRBJ2-2	TRBV19	CASFMDTGELFF
TRBJ2-1	TRBV11-1	CASSLSAVSSYNEQFF
TRBJ2-6	TRBV5-1	CASSLGRSAGANVLTF
TRBJ1-1	TRBV7-6	CASSLAYGGGNTEAFF
TRBJ2-7	TRBV12-3/TRBV12-4	CASSRTRSSYEQYF
TRBJ2-2	TRBV6-5	CASSYGAGGTGELFF
TRBJ2-7	TRBV6-2/TRBV6-3	CASRPATGLIYEQYF
TRBJ1-3	TRBV7-8	CASNPGSGNTIYF
TRBJ2-3	TRBV5-1	CASSLGQASTDTQYF